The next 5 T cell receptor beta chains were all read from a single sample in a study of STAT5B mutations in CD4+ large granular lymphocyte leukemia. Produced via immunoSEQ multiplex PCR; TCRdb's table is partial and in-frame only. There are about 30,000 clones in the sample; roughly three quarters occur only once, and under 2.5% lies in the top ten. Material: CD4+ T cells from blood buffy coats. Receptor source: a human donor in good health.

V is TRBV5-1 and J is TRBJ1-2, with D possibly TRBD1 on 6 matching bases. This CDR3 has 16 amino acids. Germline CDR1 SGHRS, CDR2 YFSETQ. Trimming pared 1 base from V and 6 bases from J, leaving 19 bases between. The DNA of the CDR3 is TGCGCCAGCAGCTTGAATCGGCCTACAGGGACGGATGGCTACACCTTC. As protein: CASSLNRPTGTDGYTF.

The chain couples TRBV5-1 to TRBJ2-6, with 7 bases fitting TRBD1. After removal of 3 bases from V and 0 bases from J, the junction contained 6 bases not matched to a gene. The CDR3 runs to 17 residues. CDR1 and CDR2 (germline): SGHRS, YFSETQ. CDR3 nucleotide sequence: TGCGCCAGCAGCTGGAGACAGGGATCCTCTGGGGCCAACGTCCTGACTTTC. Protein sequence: CASSWRQGSSGANVLTF.

In nucleotides, the CDR3 is TGCGCCAGCAGCCGGGGACTAGCGGGGTCAAATGAGCAGTTCTTC. This encodes CASSRGLAGSNEQFF. V and J are TRBV5-1 and TRBJ2-1; TRBD2 aligns across 13 bases. With V trimmed by 4 bases and J by 7 bases, 5 bases remained unmatched. The CDR3 covers 15 residues. CDR1 and CDR2 (germline): SGHRS, YFSETQ.

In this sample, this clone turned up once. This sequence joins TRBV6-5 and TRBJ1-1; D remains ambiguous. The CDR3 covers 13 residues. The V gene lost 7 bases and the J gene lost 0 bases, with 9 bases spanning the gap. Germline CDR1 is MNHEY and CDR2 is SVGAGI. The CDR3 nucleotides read TGTGCCAGCAAAAGGAGCATGAACACTGAAGCTTTCTTT. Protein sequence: CASKRSMNTEAFF.

The CDR3: CASRRDRDTGELFF. For the CDR3, the DNA is TGTGCCAGCAGAAGGGACAGGGACACCGGGGAGCTGTTTTTT. The rearrangement joins TRBV5-8 to TRBJ2-2, with 9 positions matching TRBD1. The J segment lost 3 bases and the V segment lost 5 bases, leaving 2 bases of the junction unmatched. The germline CDR1 and CDR2 sequences are SGHTS and YDEGEE. This CDR3 has 14 amino acids.